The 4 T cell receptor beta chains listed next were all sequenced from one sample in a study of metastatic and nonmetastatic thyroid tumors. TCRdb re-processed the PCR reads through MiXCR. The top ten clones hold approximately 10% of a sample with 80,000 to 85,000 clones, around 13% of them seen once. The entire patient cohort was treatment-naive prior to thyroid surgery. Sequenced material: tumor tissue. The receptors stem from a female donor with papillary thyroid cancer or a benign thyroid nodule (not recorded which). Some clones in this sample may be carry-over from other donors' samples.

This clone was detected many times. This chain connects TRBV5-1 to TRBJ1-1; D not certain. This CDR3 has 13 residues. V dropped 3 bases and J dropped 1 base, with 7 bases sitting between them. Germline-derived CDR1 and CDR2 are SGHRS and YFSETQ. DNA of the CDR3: TGCGCCAGCAGCTCGCCTCCGAACACTGAAGCTTTCTTT. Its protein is CASSSPPNTEAFF.

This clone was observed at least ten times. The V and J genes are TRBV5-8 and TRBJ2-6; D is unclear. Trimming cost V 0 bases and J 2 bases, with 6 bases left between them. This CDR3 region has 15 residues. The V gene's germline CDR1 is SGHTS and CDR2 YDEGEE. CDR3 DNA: TGTGCCAGCAGCTTGGACGTAACTGGGGCCAACGTCCTGACTTTC. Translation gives CASSLDVTGANVLTF.

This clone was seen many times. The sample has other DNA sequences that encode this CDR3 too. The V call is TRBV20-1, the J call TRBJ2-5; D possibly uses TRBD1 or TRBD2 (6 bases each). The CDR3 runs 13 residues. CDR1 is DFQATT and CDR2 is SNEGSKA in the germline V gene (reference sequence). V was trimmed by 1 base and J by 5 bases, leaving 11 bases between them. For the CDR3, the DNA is TGCAGTGCTAGAGTGGGGGGCCGGGAGACCCAGTACTTC. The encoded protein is CSARVGGRETQYF.

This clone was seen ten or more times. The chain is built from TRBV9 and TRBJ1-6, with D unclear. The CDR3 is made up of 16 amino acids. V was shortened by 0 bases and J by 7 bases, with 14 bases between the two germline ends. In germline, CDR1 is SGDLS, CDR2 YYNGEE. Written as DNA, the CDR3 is TGTGCCAGCAGCGTAGCTATCGGGAGTGGAAATTCACCCCTCCACTTT. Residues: CASSVAIGSGNSPLHF.